Presented here are 15 T cell receptor beta chains from one specimen sequenced in a study of blood T cell repertoires in COVID-19. Repertoires were generated with immunoSEQ multiplex PCR, while TCRdb's copy carries only in-frame clones and drops some. This sample carries about 500,000 clones, roughly nine tenths of them seen once, and the ten largest clones take 7.8%. Sequencing used peripheral blood. The source is a woman between 50 and 59 years old with COVID-19, enrolled during active disease.

The chain is built from TRBV28 and TRBJ2-2; the D is unclear. The CDR3 consists of 13 residues. CDR1 MDHEN and CDR2 SYDVKM come from the germline V gene. With 5 bases removed from V and 2 bases from J, the gap between germline ends came to 6 bases. CDR3 sequence (DNA): TGTGCCAGCAGTCCTTTTAACACCGGGGAGCTGTTTTTT. Its protein is CASSPFNTGELFF.

The chain combines TRBV24-1 with TRBJ2-5; 10 bases fit TRBD1. Germline loops: CDR1 KGHDR, CDR2 SFDVKD. The CDR3 covers 15 residues. Unmatched junction bases numbered 10, after V lost 9 bases and J lost 4 bases. The CDR3 loop reads CATRSRDRGRETQYF. DNA for the CDR3: TGTGCCACCCGGTCCAGGGACAGGGGTCGAGAGACCCAGTACTTC.

This sequence joins TRBV2 and TRBJ1-5; D not resolved. The length of the CDR3 is 13 residues. Germline assignment: CDR1 SNHLY and CDR2 FYNNEI. Trimming shortened V by 7 bases and J by 2 bases, and 9 bases separated the two germline ends. As DNA, the CDR3 is TGTGCCAGCACCGAGGTTCGCAATCAGCCCCAGCATTTT. Its translation: CASTEVRNQPQHF.

The chain combines TRBV7-3 with TRBJ2-6, with no clear D. CDR3 size: 14 residues. V lost 5 bases to trimming and J lost 4 bases, with 9 bases between them. Looked up from germline, CDR1 is SGHTA and CDR2 is FQGTGA. The CDR3 is CASSPSPGANVLTF. The CDR3 DNA reads TGTGCCAGCAGCCCCTCCCCCGGGGCCAACGTCCTGACTTTC.

This chain connects TRBV29-1 to TRBJ2-3; 8 nucleotides match TRBD1. Trimming cost V 5 bases and J 4 bases; bases outside gene matches: 14. CDR1 is SQVTM, CDR2 ANQGSEA, per germline. This CDR3 spans 16 amino acids. The CDR3 nucleotides read TGCAGCGTTAACCGGGGCGGCAGGGGGCGCGCAGATACGCAGTATTTT. This gives the protein CSVNRGGRGRADTQYF.

Notes on this clone: Other nucleotide sequences in the sample specify the same CDR3. This rearrangement joins TRBV7-2 to TRBJ1-1; TRBD1 might be the D (5 bases). This CDR3 has 13 residues. Between the trimmed V and J ends, which lost 4 bases and 2 bases, there was a span of 8 bases. The germline gives CDR1 SGHTA, CDR2 FQGNSA. CDR3 sequence reads: CASSSQVNTEAFF. CDR3 sequence (DNA): TGTGCCAGCAGCTCACAGGTTAACACTGAAGCTTTCTTT.

The chain employs TRBV5-1 and TRBJ1-1; tentative D call: TRBD1 (5 bases). The ends were cut back, 4 bases at V and 1 base at J, with 14 bases in the middle. Germline CDR1 and CDR2: SGHRS and YFSETQ. The CDR3 contains 15 residues. The DNA of the CDR3 is TGCGCCAGCAGCACGCGGGGGGGAGCGAACACTGAAGCTTTCTTT. Translating gives CASSTRGGANTEAFF.

This clone was observed a few times. The V gene is TRBV5-1, the J gene TRBJ2-3, with D perhaps matching TRBD2 (6 bases). The germline V gene encodes CDR1 SGHRS and CDR2 YFSETQ. This CDR3 comprises 14 residues. The V end lost 7 bases, the J end lost 2 bases, and 14 bases lay between the germline ends. The CDR3 DNA reads as TGCGCCAGCGCAGAGGGAGGCCCCACAGATACGCAGTATTTT. Its protein product is CASAEGGPTDTQYF.

The chain carries TRBV1 and TRBJ2-5; the table calls TRBD2, which could not be checked here. TRBV1 is noted as a pseudogene. The CDR3 is 11 amino acids. CDR3 sequence: CTSSQRETQYF. CDR3 sequence (DNA): TGCACCAGCAGCCAACGGGAGACCCAGTACTTC.

In this sample, this clone turned up a few times. The chain is built from TRBV2 and TRBJ2-2; TRBD2 aligns across 11 bases. This CDR3 is 14 amino acids long. Germline V gene data show CDR1 as SNHLY and CDR2 as FYNNEI. V dropped 7 bases and J dropped 6; count of bases not matched to a gene: 4. The CDR3 DNA reads TGTGCCAGCAATGTAGCGGGGGGGCCCGGGGAGCTGTTTTTT. Translating gives CASNVAGGPGELFF.

For the CDR3, the DNA is TGTGCCAGTAGTATAGACTCGGGACAGCTCCTTTATGGCTACACCTTC. Translating gives CASSIDSGQLLYGYTF. This chain uses TRBV19 with TRBJ1-2; 7 bases match TRBD1. The germline gives CDR1 LNHDA, CDR2 SQIVND (reference sequence). This CDR3 region has 16 residues. Trimming removed 0 bases from V and 5 bases from J; junction bases left unmatched: 9.

The chain couples TRBV5-1 to TRBJ1-1; 7 positions agree with TRBD1. Germline CDR1 is SGHRS and CDR2 is YFSETQ. The CDR3 runs 16 residues. Unmatched junction bases numbered 10, after V lost 4 bases and J lost 1 base. The CDR3 region is CASSAPLGTANTEAFF. The DNA of the CDR3 is TGCGCCAGCAGCGCCCCATTGGGGACAGCGAACACTGAAGCTTTCTTT. Using reference TRBV5-1 and TRBJ1-1 for the parts outside the CDR3, the full variable domain is KAGVTQTPRYLIKTRGQQVTLSCSPISGHRSVSWYQQTPGQGLQFLFEYFSETQRNKGNFPGRFSGRQFSNSRSEMNVSTLELGDSALYLCASSAPLGTANTEAFFGQGTRLTVV.

This clone showed up just a few times. The CDR3 region is CASSLVETGELFF. The CDR3 DNA follows: TGCGCCAGCAGCTTGGTAGAAACCGGGGAGCTGTTTTTT. The gene calls are TRBV5-1 and TRBJ2-2; no clear D. CDR1 is SGHRS, CDR2 YFSETQ, per germline. This CDR3 spans 13 amino acids. The V end lost 0 bases, the J end lost 5 bases, and 5 bases lay between the germline ends.

The chain uses TRBV9 and TRBJ2-7; D uncertain. The CDR3 sequence is 14 residues long. The V end lost 4 bases, the J end lost 3 bases, and 14 bases lay between the germline ends. Germline CDR1 and CDR2: SGDLS and YYNGEE. CDR3 nucleotide sequence: TGTGCCAGCAGCCCCCGTAGCCCTGACTACGAGCAGTACTTC. Translation gives CASSPRSPDYEQYF.

The chain carries TRBV5-6 and TRBJ1-5, with a weak D call TRBD1 (5 bases). CDR3 length: 15 amino acids. The V end was cut by 0 bases, the J end by 9 bases, with 16 bases between. Germline loops: CDR1 SGHDT, CDR2 YYEEEE. CDR3 in amino acids: CASSLARAGIPPQHF. The CDR3 DNA is TGTGCCAGCAGCTTGGCCAGGGCTGGGATCCCGCCCCAGCATTTT.